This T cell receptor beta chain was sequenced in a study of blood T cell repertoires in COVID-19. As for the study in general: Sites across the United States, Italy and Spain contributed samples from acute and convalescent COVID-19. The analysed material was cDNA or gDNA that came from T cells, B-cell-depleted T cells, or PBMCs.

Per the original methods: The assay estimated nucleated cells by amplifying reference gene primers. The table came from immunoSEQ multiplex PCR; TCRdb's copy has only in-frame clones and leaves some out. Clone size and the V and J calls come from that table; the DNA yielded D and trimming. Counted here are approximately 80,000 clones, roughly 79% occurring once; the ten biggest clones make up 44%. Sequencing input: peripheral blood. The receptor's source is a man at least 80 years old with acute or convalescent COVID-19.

CDR3 sequence: CASSSIPGDQETQYF. CDR3 sequence (DNA): TGCGCCAGCAGCTCCATCCCAGGGGACCAAGAGACCCAGTACTTC. This rearrangement joins TRBV5-1 to TRBJ2-5; the D gene is possibly TRBD1 (6 bases). The CDR3 is 15 amino acids. V was trimmed by 3 bases and J by 0 bases, leaving 12 bases between them. Germline V gives CDR1 SGHRS, CDR2 YFSETQ.